Listed here are 7 T cell receptor beta chains from one sample, sequenced in a study of post-analysis software for immune sequencing data. Study observations and caveats: TRBV5-6, TRBV5-1 and TRBV20-1 were among roughly 5 TRBV segments more frequent in patients than controls.

What these receptors recognize is not known. Researchers reported that TCR beta cDNA libraries carried unique molecular identifiers. Each CDR3 protein is one row after TCRdb ran MiXCR on the PCR reads. Seen here are 600,000 to 700,000 distinct CDR3 sequences, 55% to 60% observed once, and the top ten hold around 10%. The sequencing input was blood. The receptors were sampled from a girl between 2 and 10 years old with multiple sclerosis.

This clonotype appeared once. This rearrangement joins TRBV6-6 to TRBJ2-6, with D uncertain. The V end lost 7 bases, the J end lost 2 bases, and 9 bases lay between the germline ends. This CDR3 is 14 amino acids long. Germline V lookup: CDR1 MNHNY, CDR2 SVGAGI (reference sequence). CDR3 sequence (DNA): TGTGCCAGCACCCACTCCCCTGGGGCCAACGTCCTGACTTTC. This codes for CASTHSPGANVLTF.

On this clonotype: The junction differs from germline at one of its ends, possibly a read error. This chain joins TRBV3-1 and TRBJ2-1; 9 nucleotides match TRBD2. This CDR3 spans 15 amino acids. Germline assignment: CDR1 LGHDT and CDR2 YNNKEL (reference sequence). CDR3 amino acids: CASSVLAGPNNGQFF. CDR3 nucleotides: TGTGCCAGCAGCGTTCTAGCGGGACCCAACAATGGGCAGTTCTTC.

The chain links TRBV7-4 to TRBJ2-3; 9 bases agree with TRBD2. V shed 4 bases, J shed 0 bases, and the junction held 5 bases outside the gene matches. The germline V gene has CDR1 SGHVT and CDR2 SQSDAQ. CDR3 size: 16 residues. Here the CDR3 reads CASSSASGASTDTQYF. DNA of the CDR3: TGTGCCAGCAGCTCCGCTAGCGGGGCAAGCACAGATACGCAGTATTTT.

The V and J genes are TRBV20-1 and TRBJ1-1; unclear D gene. This CDR3 has 15 amino acids. Germline assignment: CDR1 DFQATT and CDR2 SNEGSKA (reference sequence). Trimming removed 0 bases from V and 5 bases from J, with 16 bases in between. The CDR3 loop reads CSARDRSAAGTEAFF. The CDR3, as DNA: TGCAGTGCTAGAGATCGATCGGCGGCGGGGACTGAAGCTTTCTTT.

CDR3 residues: CAIKRNRGDEQYF. CDR3 bases: TGTGCCATCAAGAGAAACAGGGGGGACGAGCAGTACTTC. The chain is built from TRBV10-3 and TRBJ2-4; 8 nucleotides agree with TRBD1. Gene TRBJ2-7 matches the end of the DNA better, so the J call may be wrong. The CDR3 loop spans 13 amino acids. The germline V gene encodes CDR1 ENHRY and CDR2 SYGVKD.

This clonotype was detected a few times. The chain joins TRBV29-1 to TRBJ1-2, with no clear D. Trimming stripped 5 bases from V and 7 bases from J, with 14 bases between. The CDR3 loop spans 12 amino acids. CDR1 SQVTM and CDR2 ANQGSEA come from the germline V gene. DNA for the CDR3: TGCAGCGTTCCATCGGGCTGGTCTGGCTACACCTTC. This gives the protein CSVPSGWSGYTF.

The chain joins TRBV24-1 to TRBJ2-2, with 7 bases that match TRBD1. CDR1 is KGHDR and CDR2 is SFDVKD in the germline V gene. The CDR3 is made up of 17 amino acids. With V trimmed by 0 bases and J by 4 bases, 7 bases remained unmatched. As DNA, the CDR3 is TGTGCCACCAGTGATTTGCGAAGGGGGCGCGGCACCGGGGAGCTGTTTTTT. The encoded protein is CATSDLRRGRGTGELFF.